This paragraph covers one T cell receptor (beta chain) sequence. The sample originates from a study of blood T cell repertoires in COVID-19. Study background: Collection of acute and convalescent COVID-19 samples took place in the United States, Italy and Spain.

Libraries were prepared by immunoSEQ multiplex PCR; TCRdb keeps only in-frame clonotypes and omits some of them. The repertoire has about 220,000 clones, around 86% of them found once; the top ten carry less than 6%. Recruited during active infection, patients (from Seattle) were subsequently followed longitudinally. Between the trimmed V and J ends, which lost 0 bases and 0 bases, there was a span of 21 bases. This CDR3 comprises 19 residues. Germline CDR1 reads LNHNV; CDR2 reads YYDKDF (reference sequence). Sequenced sample: peripheral blood. The gene calls are TRBV15 and TRBJ2-7; tentatively, D is TRBD1 (6 bases). This receptor was taken from a woman between 65 and 79 years old with COVID-19, enrolled during active disease. The CDR3: CATSRDTTFQGRTSYEQYF. The CDR3 DNA follows: TGTGCCACCAGCAGAGACACCACCTTCCAGGGGCGGACCTCCTACGAGCAGTACTTC.